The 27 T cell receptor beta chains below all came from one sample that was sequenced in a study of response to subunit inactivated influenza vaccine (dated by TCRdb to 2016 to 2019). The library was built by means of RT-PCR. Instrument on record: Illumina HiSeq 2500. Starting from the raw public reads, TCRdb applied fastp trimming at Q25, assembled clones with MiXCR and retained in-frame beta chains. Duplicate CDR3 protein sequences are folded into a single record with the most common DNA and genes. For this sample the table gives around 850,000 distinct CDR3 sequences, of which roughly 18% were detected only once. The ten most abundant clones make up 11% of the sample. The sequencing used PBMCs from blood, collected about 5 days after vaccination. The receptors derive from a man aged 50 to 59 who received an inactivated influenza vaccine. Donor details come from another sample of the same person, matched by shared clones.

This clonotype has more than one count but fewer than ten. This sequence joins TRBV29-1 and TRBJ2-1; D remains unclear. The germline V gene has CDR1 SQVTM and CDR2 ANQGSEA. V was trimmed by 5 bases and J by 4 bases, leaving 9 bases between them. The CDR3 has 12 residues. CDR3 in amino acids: CSVLFRYNEQFF. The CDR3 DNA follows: TGCAGCGTTCTTTTCAGGTACAATGAGCAGTTCTTC.

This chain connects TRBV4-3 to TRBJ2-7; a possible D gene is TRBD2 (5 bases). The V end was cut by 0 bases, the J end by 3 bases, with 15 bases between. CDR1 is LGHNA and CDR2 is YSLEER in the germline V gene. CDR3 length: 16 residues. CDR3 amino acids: CASSQDPSVSGYEQYF. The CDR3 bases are TGCGCCAGCAGCCAAGACCCTAGTGTGAGCGGCTACGAGCAGTACTTC.

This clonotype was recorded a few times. The CDR3 bases are TGTGCCAGCAGCCAATCGGGACAGGGGGAAGAGACCCAGTACTTC. It translates to CASSQSGQGEETQYF. The chain couples TRBV7-8 to TRBJ2-5, with 11 bases lining up with TRBD1. The CDR3 contains 15 residues. Germline V CDR1 and CDR2: SGHVS, FQNEAQ. J lost 3 bases, V lost 5 bases, and 5 bases had no gene match.

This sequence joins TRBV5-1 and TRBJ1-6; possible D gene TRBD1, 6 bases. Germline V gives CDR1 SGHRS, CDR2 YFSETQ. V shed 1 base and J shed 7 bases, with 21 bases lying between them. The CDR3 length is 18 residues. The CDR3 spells CASSLSPSGAQTNSPLHF. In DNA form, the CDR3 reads TGCGCCAGCAGCTTGTCGCCCTCAGGGGCCCAAACCAATTCACCCCTCCACTTT.

The CDR3 spells CASKGGDSGPNNEQFF. The DNA for the CDR3 is TGTGCCAGCAAAGGGGGGGACTCGGGACCGAATAATGAGCAGTTCTTC. The chain carries TRBV12-3 or TRBV12-4 and TRBJ2-1; tentative D call: TRBD2 (7 bases). The CDR3 is made up of 16 amino acids. V was cut by 7 bases and J by 7 bases, with 23 bases left in between.

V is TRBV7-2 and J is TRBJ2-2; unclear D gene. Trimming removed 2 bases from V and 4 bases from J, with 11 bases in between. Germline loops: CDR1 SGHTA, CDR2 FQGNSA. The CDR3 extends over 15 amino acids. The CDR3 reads CASSLSSRPTGELFF. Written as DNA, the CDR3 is TGTGCCAGCAGCTTATCTTCTAGGCCCACCGGGGAGCTGTTTTTT. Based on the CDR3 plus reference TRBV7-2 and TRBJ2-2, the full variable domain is GAGVSQSPSNKVTEKGKDVELRCDPISGHTALYWYRQSLGQGLEFLIYFQGNSAPDKSGLPSDRFSAERTGGSVSTLTIQRTQQEDSAVYLCASSLSSRPTGELFFGEGSRLTVL.

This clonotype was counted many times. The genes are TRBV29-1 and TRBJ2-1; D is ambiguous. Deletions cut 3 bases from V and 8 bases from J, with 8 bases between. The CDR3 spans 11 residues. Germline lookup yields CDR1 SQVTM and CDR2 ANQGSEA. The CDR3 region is CSVEVVHEQFF. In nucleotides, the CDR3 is TGCAGCGTTGAGGTCGTTCATGAGCAGTTCTTC.

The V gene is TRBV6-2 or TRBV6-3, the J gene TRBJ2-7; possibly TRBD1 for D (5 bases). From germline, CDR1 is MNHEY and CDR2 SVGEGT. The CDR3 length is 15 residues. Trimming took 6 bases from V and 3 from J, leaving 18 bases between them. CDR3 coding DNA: TGTGCCAGCAGCCCGAAGGGGCTAGATATCTACGAGCAGTACTTC. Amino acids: CASSPKGLDIYEQYF.

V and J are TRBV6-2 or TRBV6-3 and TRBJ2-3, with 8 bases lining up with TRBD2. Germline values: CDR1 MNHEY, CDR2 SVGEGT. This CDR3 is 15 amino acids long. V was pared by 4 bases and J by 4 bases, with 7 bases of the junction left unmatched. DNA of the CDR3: TGTGCCAGCAGTTCCGCGGGAGGAGGAGCAGATACGCAGTATTTT. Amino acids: CASSSAGGGADTQYF.

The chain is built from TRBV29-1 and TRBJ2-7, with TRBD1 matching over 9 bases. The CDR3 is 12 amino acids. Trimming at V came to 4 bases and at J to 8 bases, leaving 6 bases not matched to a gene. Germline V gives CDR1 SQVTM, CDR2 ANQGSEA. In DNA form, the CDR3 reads TGCAGCGTTGGGGACAGGGTACACAAGCAGTACTTC. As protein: CSVGDRVHKQYF.

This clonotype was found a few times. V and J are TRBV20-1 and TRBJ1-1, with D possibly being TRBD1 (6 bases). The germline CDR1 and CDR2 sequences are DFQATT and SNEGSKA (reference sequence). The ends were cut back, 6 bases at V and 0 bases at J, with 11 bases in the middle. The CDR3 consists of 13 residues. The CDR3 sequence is CSAADSMNTEAFF. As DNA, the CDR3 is TGCAGTGCAGCGGACAGCATGAACACTGAAGCTTTCTTT.

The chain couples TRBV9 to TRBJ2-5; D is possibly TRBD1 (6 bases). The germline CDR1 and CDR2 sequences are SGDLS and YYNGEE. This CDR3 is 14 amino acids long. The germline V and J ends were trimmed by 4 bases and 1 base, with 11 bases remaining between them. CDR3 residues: CASSTGFSQETQYF. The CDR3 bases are TGTGCCAGCAGCACAGGGTTTTCCCAAGAGACCCAGTACTTC. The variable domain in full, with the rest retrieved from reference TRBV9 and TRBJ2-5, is DSGVTQTPKHLITATGQRVTLRCSPRSGDLSVYWYQQSLDQGLQFLIQYYNGEERAKGNILERFSAQQFPDLHSELNLSSLELGDSALYFCASSTGFSQETQYFGPGTRLLVL.

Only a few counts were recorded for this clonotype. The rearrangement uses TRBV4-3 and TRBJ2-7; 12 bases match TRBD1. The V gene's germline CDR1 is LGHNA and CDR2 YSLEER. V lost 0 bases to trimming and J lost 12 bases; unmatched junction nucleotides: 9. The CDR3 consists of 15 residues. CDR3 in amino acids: CASSQDLRDRGLLYF. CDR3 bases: TGCGCCAGCAGCCAAGACTTGCGGGACAGGGGGCTCTTGTACTTC.

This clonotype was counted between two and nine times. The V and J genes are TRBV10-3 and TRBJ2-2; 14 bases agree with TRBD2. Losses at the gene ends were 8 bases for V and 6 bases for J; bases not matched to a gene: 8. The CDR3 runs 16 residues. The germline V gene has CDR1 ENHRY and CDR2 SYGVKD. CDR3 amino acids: CAIEEGLAGVPGELFF. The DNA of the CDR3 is TGTGCCATCGAGGAGGGACTAGCGGGAGTCCCCGGGGAGCTGTTTTTT.

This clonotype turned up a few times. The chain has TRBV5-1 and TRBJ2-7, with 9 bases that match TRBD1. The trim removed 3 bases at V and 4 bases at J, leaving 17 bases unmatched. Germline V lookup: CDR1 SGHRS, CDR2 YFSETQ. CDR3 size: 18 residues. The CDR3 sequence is CASSSGQGLTGYGYEQYF. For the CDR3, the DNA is TGCGCCAGCAGCTCTGGACAGGGGCTAACTGGGTATGGATACGAGCAGTACTTC.

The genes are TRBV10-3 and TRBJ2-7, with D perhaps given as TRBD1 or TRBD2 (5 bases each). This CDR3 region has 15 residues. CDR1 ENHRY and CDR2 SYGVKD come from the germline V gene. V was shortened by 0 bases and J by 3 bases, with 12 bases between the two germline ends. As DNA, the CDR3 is TGTGCCATCAGTGAGTCCGGGGACCGCATCTACGAGCAGTACTTC. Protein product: CAISESGDRIYEQYF.

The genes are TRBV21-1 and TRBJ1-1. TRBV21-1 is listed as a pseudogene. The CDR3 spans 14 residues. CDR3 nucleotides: TGTGCCAGCAGCAAAGGCTCTCGGGGCACTGAAGCTTTCTTT. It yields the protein CASSKGSRGTEAFF.

CDR3 residues: CASSLQDRMETQYF. In DNA form, the CDR3 reads TGCGCCAGCAGCTTACAAGATAGGATGGAGACCCAGTACTTC. The gene calls are TRBV5-1 and TRBJ2-5; D is uncertain. V lost 2 bases to trimming and J lost 5 bases, with 13 bases between them. The CDR3 has 14 residues. Looked up from germline, CDR1 is SGHRS and CDR2 is YFSETQ.

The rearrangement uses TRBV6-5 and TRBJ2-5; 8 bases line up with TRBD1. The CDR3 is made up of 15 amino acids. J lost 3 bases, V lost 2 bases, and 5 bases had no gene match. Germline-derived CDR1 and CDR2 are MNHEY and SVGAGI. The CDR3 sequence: CASSYGQGGKETQYF. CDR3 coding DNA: TGTGCCAGCAGTTACGGACAGGGTGGTAAAGAGACCCAGTACTTC.

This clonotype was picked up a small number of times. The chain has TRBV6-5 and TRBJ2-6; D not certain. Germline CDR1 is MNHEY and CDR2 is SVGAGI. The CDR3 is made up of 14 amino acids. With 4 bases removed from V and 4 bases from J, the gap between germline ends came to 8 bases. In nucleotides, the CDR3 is TGTGCCAGCAGTTCGAACTCCGGGGCCAACGTCCTGACTTTC. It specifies CASSSNSGANVLTF.

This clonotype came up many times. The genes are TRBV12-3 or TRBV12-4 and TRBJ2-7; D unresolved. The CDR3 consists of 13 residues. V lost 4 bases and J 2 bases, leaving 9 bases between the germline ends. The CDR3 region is CASSSRVAYEQYF. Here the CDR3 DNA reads TGTGCCAGCAGTTCAAGGGTAGCCTACGAGCAGTACTTC.

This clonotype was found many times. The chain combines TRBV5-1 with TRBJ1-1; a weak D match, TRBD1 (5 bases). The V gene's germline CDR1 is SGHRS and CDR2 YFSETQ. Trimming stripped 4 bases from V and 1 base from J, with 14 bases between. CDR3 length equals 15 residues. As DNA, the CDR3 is TGCGCCAGCAGCATTCGTTGGCAGGGGAACACTGAAGCTTTCTTT. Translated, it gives CASSIRWQGNTEAFF. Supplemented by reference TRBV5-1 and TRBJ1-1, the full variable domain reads KAGVTQTPRYLIKTRGQQVTLSCSPISGHRSVSWYQQTPGQGLQFLFEYFSETQRNKGNFPGRFSGRQFSNSRSEMNVSTLELGDSALYLCASSIRWQGNTEAFFGQGTRLTVV.

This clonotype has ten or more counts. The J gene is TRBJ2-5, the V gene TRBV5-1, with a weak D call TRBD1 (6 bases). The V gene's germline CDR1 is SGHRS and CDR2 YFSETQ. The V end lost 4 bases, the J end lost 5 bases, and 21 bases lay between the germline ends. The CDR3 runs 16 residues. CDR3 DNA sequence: TGCGCCAGCAGCCGTGGGGTGCAGGGGATCTATGAGACCCAGTACTTC. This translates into CASSRGVQGIYETQYF.

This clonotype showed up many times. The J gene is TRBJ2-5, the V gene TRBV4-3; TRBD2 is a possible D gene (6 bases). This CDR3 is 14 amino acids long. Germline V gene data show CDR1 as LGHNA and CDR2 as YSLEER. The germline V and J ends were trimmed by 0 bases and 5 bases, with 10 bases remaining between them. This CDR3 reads CASSQDSGGETQYF. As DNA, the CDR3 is TGCGCCAGCAGCCAAGATAGTGGGGGGGAGACCCAGTACTTC.

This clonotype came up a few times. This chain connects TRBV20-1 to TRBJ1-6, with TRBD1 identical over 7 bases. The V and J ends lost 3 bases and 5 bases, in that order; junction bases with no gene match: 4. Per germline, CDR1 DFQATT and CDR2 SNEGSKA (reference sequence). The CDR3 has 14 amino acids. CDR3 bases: TGCAGTGCTAGTCGGGACAGCCATAATTCACCCCTCCACTTT. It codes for CSASRDSHNSPLHF.

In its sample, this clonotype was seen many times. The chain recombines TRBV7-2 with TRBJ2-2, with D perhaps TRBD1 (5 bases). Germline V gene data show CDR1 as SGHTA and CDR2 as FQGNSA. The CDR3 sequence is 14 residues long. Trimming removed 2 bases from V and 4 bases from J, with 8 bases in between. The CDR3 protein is CASSLQGSTGELFF. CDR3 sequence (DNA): TGTGCCAGCAGCTTACAGGGTTCCACCGGGGAGCTGTTTTTT.

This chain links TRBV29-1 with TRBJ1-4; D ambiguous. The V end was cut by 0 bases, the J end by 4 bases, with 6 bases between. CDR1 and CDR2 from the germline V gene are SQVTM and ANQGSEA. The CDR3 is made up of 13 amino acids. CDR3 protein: CSVEDGHNEKLFF. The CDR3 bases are TGCAGCGTTGAAGACGGGCATAATGAAAAACTGTTTTTT.